Listed below are T cell receptor beta chains from one sample, sequenced in a study of OX40 agonist ivuxolimab in advanced cancers. Clones were read by immunoSEQ multiplex PCR, and TCRdb kept only the in-frame ones, dropping some. The profile shows some 14,000 clones, around 70% of them singletons. This sample comprised CD4+ or CD8+ T cells sorted from blood, obtained in a trial of the OX40 agonist ivuxolimab. All receptors derive from an adult with an advanced solid tumor such as melanoma, head and neck, liver or kidney cancer. CDR3s include the opening cysteine and the closing phenylalanine or tryptophan. Each record gives: V gene, J gene, CDR3 length, CDR3 protein.

v_gene: TRBV9
j_gene: TRBJ2-1
len: 17
CDR3aa: CASSFGGLTVWDNEQFF

v_gene: TRBV9
j_gene: TRBJ1-1
len: 15
CDR3aa: CASSVVGTGSTEAFF

v_gene: TRBV5-5
j_gene: TRBJ1-5
len: 16
CDR3aa: CASSLYGDRGNQPQHF

v_gene: TRBV7-9
j_gene: TRBJ2-1
len: 16
CDR3aa: CASSGATGEVYYEQFF

v_gene: TRBV19
j_gene: TRBJ1-5
len: 15
CDR3aa: CASSWGAQSNQPQHF

v_gene: TRBV15
j_gene: TRBJ1-1
len: 14
CDR3aa: CATSSGRSNTEAFF

v_gene: TRBV7-9
j_gene: TRBJ1-1
len: 12
CDR3aa: CASTDRRTEAFF

v_gene: TRBV2
j_gene: TRBJ1-5
len: 16
CDR3aa: CASNRNPDTKHQPQHF

v_gene: TRBV27
j_gene: TRBJ2-1
len: 15
CDR3aa: CASSPSGYSYNEQFF

v_gene: TRBV7-9
j_gene: TRBJ2-3
len: 15
CDR3aa: CASSLGQGETDTQYF

v_gene: TRBV6-6
j_gene: TRBJ1-5
len: 15
CDR3aa: CASSRGTAPNQPQHF

v_gene: TRBV10-3
j_gene: TRBJ2-3
len: 15
CDR3aa: CAISESLAGGHPRYF

v_gene: TRBV5-3
j_gene: TRBJ1-5
len: 16
CDR3aa: CARSLDLAAGDQPQHF

v_gene: TRBV6-5
j_gene: TRBJ2-7
len: 13
CDR3aa: CASSVSLADEQYF

v_gene: TRBV5-5
j_gene: TRBJ2-7
len: 14
CDR3aa: CASSLSLAGFEQYF

v_gene: TRBV7-9
j_gene: TRBJ1-1
len: 15
CDR3aa: CASSPRGSQNTEAFF

v_gene: TRBV25-1
j_gene: TRBJ1-1
len: 12
CDR3aa: CASSVGDTEAFF

v_gene: TRBV11-1
j_gene: TRBJ2-7
len: 14
CDR3aa: CASSFGDRAGEQYF

v_gene: TRBV30
j_gene: TRBJ1-3
len: 16
CDR3aa: CAWSWEGELSGNTIYF

v_gene: TRBV2
j_gene: TRBJ2-5
len: 16
CDR3aa: CASSERGTPLGETQYF

v_gene: TRBV7-6
j_gene: TRBJ1-2
len: 13
CDR3aa: CASSLANNYGYTF

v_gene: TRBV11-2
j_gene: TRBJ2-1
len: 14
CDR3aa: CASSQAGNRNEQFF

v_gene: TRBV25-1
j_gene: TRBJ2-2
len: 17
CDR3aa: CASSQSEGYWITGELFF

v_gene: TRBV5-6
j_gene: TRBJ2-2
len: 15
CDR3aa: CASRRGPYNTGELFF

v_gene: TRBV28
j_gene: TRBJ2-1
len: 15
CDR3aa: CASSLGQRLYNEQFF

v_gene: TRBV28
j_gene: TRBJ2-2
len: 16
CDR3aa: CASSPGTSGRAGELFF

v_gene: TRBV11-1
j_gene: TRBJ2-5
len: 13
CDR3aa: CASSSQNLETQYF

v_gene: TRBV6-4
j_gene: TRBJ1-5
len: 16
CDR3aa: CASRTTGLWSNQPQHF

v_gene: TRBV4-1
j_gene: TRBJ1-1
len: 16
CDR3aa: CASSQDARQLNTEAFF

v_gene: TRBV6-1
j_gene: TRBJ2-7
len: 15
CDR3aa: CASSEAETGGYEQYF

v_gene: TRBV7-9
j_gene: TRBJ2-7
len: 12
CDR3aa: CASQGGSYEQYF

v_gene: TRBV7-2
j_gene: TRBJ1-3
len: 14
CDR3aa: CASSPVGSGNTIYF

v_gene: TRBV5-6
j_gene: TRBJ1-1
len: 15
CDR3aa: CASSTPQTGREGTFF

v_gene: TRBV5-6
j_gene: TRBJ2-2
len: 16
CDR3aa: CASSLLEGTGTGELFF

v_gene: TRBV4-1
j_gene: TRBJ2-7
len: 16
CDR3aa: CASSQDMWGSSYEQYF

v_gene: TRBV2
j_gene: TRBJ2-7
len: 14
CDR3aa: CASSYRLAGYEQYF

v_gene: TRBV10-3
j_gene: TRBJ2-1
len: 16
CDR3aa: CAISESPSGTYNEQFF

v_gene: TRBV5-6
j_gene: TRBJ2-7
len: 14
CDR3aa: CASSLGRSPYEQYF

v_gene: TRBV7-8
j_gene: TRBJ1-2
len: 14
CDR3aa: CASSPTAGGHGYTF

v_gene: TRBV19
j_gene: TRBJ2-1
len: 15
CDR3aa: CASSIAVGGYNEQFF

v_gene: TRBV10-3
j_gene: TRBJ2-7
len: 19
CDR3aa: CAISYPGTGNGGDSYEQYF

v_gene: TRBV13
j_gene: TRBJ1-6
len: 14
CDR3aa: CASSSYSNNSPLHF

v_gene: TRBV9
j_gene: TRBJ2-2
len: 14
CDR3aa: CASSVEGDTGELFF

v_gene: TRBV6-5
j_gene: TRBJ2-7
len: 11
CDR3aa: CASRNSGEQYF

v_gene: TRBV6-4
j_gene: TRBJ2-7
len: 14
CDR3aa: CASSDSPETGEQYF

v_gene: TRBV27
j_gene: TRBJ2-7
len: 14
CDR3aa: CASSQTSGRAEQYF

v_gene: TRBV4-1
j_gene: TRBJ1-1
len: 15
CDR3aa: CASRESGTLNTEAFF

v_gene: TRBV19
j_gene: TRBJ2-7
len: 15
CDR3aa: CASSIVWQAAYEQYF

v_gene: TRBV7-6
j_gene: TRBJ2-7
len: 16
CDR3aa: CASSLAIGVAPYEQYF

v_gene: TRBV27
j_gene: TRBJ2-5
len: 14
CDR3aa: CASSFQQGGETQYF

v_gene: TRBV28
j_gene: TRBJ2-4
len: 13
CDR3aa: CASSLRQGRIQYF

v_gene: TRBV27
j_gene: TRBJ2-7
len: 15
CDR3aa: CASSLRRELVYEQYF

v_gene: TRBV6-5
j_gene: TRBJ2-1
len: 16
CDR3aa: CASSSPTTGGNGEQFF

v_gene: TRBV6-5
j_gene: TRBJ2-2
len: 14
CDR3aa: CASSYGRGTGELFF

v_gene: TRBV25-1
j_gene: TRBJ2-2
len: 15
CDR3aa: CASTTGTENTGELFF

v_gene: TRBV27
j_gene: TRBJ2-2
len: 17
CDR3aa: CASSPLPPGSGTGELFF

v_gene: TRBV29-1
j_gene: TRBJ2-1
len: 15
CDR3aa: CSVEDLRGSYNEQFF

v_gene: TRBV15
j_gene: TRBJ1-6
len: 15
CDR3aa: CATSREAGLGSPLHF

v_gene: TRBV27
j_gene: TRBJ2-1
len: 15
CDR3aa: CASSQTSGRYNEQFF

v_gene: TRBV4-1
j_gene: TRBJ1-4
len: 14
CDR3aa: CASSSGTTNEKLFF